A single sample is the source of the 31 T cell receptor beta chains below, sequenced in a study of shared clonotypes between healthy human individuals. Generated by immunoSEQ multiplex PCR, the TCRdb table keeps only in-frame clones and is missing some. The sample has about 490,000 clones; less than 80% are singletons. Specimen: PBMCs. All receptors derive from a woman between 35 and 50 years old in good health. Some clones in this sample may be carry-over from other donors' samples.

This clone appeared once. The chain couples TRBV30 to TRBJ1-5; no firm D call. Trimming took 4 bases from V and 2 from J, leaving 9 bases between them. The length of the CDR3 is 13 residues. Germline-derived CDR1 and CDR2 are GTSNPN and SVGIG (reference sequence). The CDR3 protein is CAWTVSRNQPQHF. The DNA for the CDR3 is TGTGCCTGGACAGTTTCCCGCAATCAGCCCCAGCATTTT.

The rearrangement uses TRBV18 and TRBJ1-4; no clear D gene. The V end lost 0 bases, the J end lost 5 bases, and 10 bases lay between the germline ends. Germline loops: CDR1 KGHSH, CDR2 LQKENI. This CDR3 contains 15 residues. CDR3 DNA: TGTGCCAGCTCACCACCGGTGAGGAGGAATGAAAAACTGTTTTTT. Amino acid sequence: CASSPPVRRNEKLFF. Combining the CDR3 with reference TRBV18 and TRBJ1-4 gives the whole variable domain NAGVMQNPRHLVRRRGQEARLRCSPMKGHSHVYWYRQLPEEGLKFMVYLQKENIIDESGMPKERFSAEFPKEGPSILRIQQVVRGDSAAYFCASSPPVRRNEKLFFGSGTQLSVL.

V gene TRBV15 combines with J gene TRBJ2-7; D is uncertain. CDR3 length equals 16 residues. V gave up 1 base and J gave up 2 bases, with 15 bases separating them. Germline lookup yields CDR1 LNHNV and CDR2 YYDKDF (reference sequence). The CDR3 here is CATSRAIGRATYEQYF. CDR3 bases: TGTGCCACCAGCAGAGCTATCGGTCGCGCGACCTACGAGCAGTACTTC.

A few counts support this clone. The chain carries TRBV2 and TRBJ2-1, with D tentatively TRBD1 or TRBD2 (5 bases each). V gave up 8 bases and J gave up 8 bases, with 13 bases separating them. The CDR3 consists of 12 residues. Germline CDR1 reads SNHLY; CDR2 reads FYNNEI. The CDR3 is CASGGNWDEQFF. The CDR3 DNA is TGTGCCAGCGGGGGAAATTGGGATGAGCAGTTCTTC.

This chain joins TRBV9 and TRBJ2-3, with TRBD1 identical over 9 bases. The germline V gene encodes CDR1 SGDLS and CDR2 YYNGEE. The CDR3 has 18 amino acids. V shed 4 bases and J 4 bases; nucleotides not matched to a gene: 16. CDR3 region: CASSPTRPGTGSADTQYF. CDR3 DNA: TGTGCCAGCAGCCCCACCCGACCCGGGACAGGGAGTGCAGATACGCAGTATTTT.

This chain uses TRBV5-1 with TRBJ2-3; no reliable D call. The CDR3 spans 15 residues. CDR1 is SGHRS, CDR2 YFSETQ, per germline. Trimming stripped 0 bases from V and 1 base from J, with 9 bases between. CDR3 nucleotide sequence: TGCGCCAGCAGCTTGGGGGTTTGGGGCACAGATACGCAGTATTTT. It translates to CASSLGVWGTDTQYF.

As for this clone: The likely explanation is a read error, given a far larger clone one base away. V gene TRBV28 combines with J gene TRBJ2-7; a weak D match, TRBD2 (6 bases). Between the trimmed V and J ends, which lost 1 base and 3 bases, there was a span of 28 bases. The germline CDR1 and CDR2 sequences are MDHEN and SYDVKM. This CDR3 spans 20 amino acids. The CDR3 bases are TGTGCCAGCAGTTTATTTCGGGAGTCTAATTTCGAATTGGAGAGCTACGAGCAGTACTTC. Translation: CASSLFRESNFELESYEQYF.

In this sample, this clone turned up many times. The J gene is TRBJ2-6, the V gene TRBV28; D is ambiguous. The CDR3 sequence is 15 residues long. With 4 bases removed from V and 4 bases from J, the gap between germline ends came to 11 bases. CDR1 MDHEN and CDR2 SYDVKM come from the germline V gene. CDR3 residues: CASSSPGFGANVLTF. DNA for the CDR3: TGTGCCAGCAGTTCCCCTGGGTTCGGGGCCAACGTCCTGACTTTC.

The chain joins TRBV6-1 to TRBJ1-2; possibly TRBD1 for D (6 bases). Germline assignment: CDR1 MNHNS and CDR2 SASEGT. The length of the CDR3 is 15 residues. V lost 1 base, J lost 4 bases, and 13 bases lay in between. DNA of the CDR3: TGTGCCAGCAGTGAAGAAGGCAGGGGAGGCTATGGCTACACCTTC. Encoded protein: CASSEEGRGGYGYTF.

The chain is built from TRBV10-3 and TRBJ1-3; unclear D gene. This CDR3 has 15 residues. Germline V gene sequence: CDR1 ENHRY, CDR2 SYGVKD. V lost 5 bases and J 2 bases, leaving 13 bases between the germline ends. CDR3 sequence reads: CAISPQLGPGNTIYF. The CDR3 DNA reads as TGTGCCATCAGTCCTCAGCTGGGCCCTGGAAACACCATATATTTT.

Concerning this clone: This sequence is one base from a far larger clone and is likely a read error. The chain employs TRBV29-1 and TRBJ2-7; 7 bases map to TRBD1. The CDR3 consists of 14 residues. J lost 5 bases, V lost 7 bases, and 14 bases had no gene match. Per germline, CDR1 SQVTM and CDR2 ANQGSEA. The DNA for the CDR3 is TGCAGCGCCCCGAGGGGGACAGCCTTGGACGAGCAGTACTTC. This gives the protein CSAPRGTALDEQYF.

The gene calls are TRBV5-6 and TRBJ2-5; TRBD2 matches at 11 bases. Trimming at V came to 3 bases and at J to 1 base, leaving 5 bases not matched to a gene. The germline V gene has CDR1 SGHDT and CDR2 YYEEEE. The CDR3 covers 16 residues. CDR3 protein: CASSSKTSGIQETQYF. The DNA for the CDR3 is TGTGCCAGCAGCTCAAAGACTAGCGGGATCCAAGAGACCCAGTACTTC. The full variable domain, its missing parts supplied by reference TRBV5-6 and TRBJ2-5, is DAGVTQSPTHLIKTRGQQVTLRCSPKSGHDTVSWYQQALGQGPQFIFQYYEEEERQRGNFPDRFSGHQFPNYSSELNVNALLLGDSALYLCASSSKTSGIQETQYFGPGTRLLVL.

The rearrangement links TRBV30 to TRBJ2-1; TRBD1 aligns across 10 bases. Per germline, CDR1 GTSNPN and CDR2 SVGIG (reference sequence). Germline trimming cut 2 bases from V and 4 bases from J; bases unmatched to any gene: 5. The CDR3 covers 15 residues. Written as DNA, the CDR3 is TGTGCCTGGAGTAGCGGACAGGGGGGATACAATGAGCAGTTCTTC. It specifies CAWSSGQGGYNEQFF.

Concerning this clone: This probably arose from a read error, given a far larger clone one base away. This chain joins TRBV7-2 and TRBJ2-7; TRBD1 is a possible D gene (6 bases). Germline CDR1 is SGHTA and CDR2 is FQGNSA. The CDR3 covers 14 residues. In DNA form, the CDR3 reads TGTGCCAGCAGCCCACGGGACACAAACTACGAGCAGCACTTC. It codes for CASSPRDTNYEQHF.

The chain combines TRBV19 with TRBJ2-2, with 9 bases that match TRBD1. CDR1 LNHDA and CDR2 SQIVND come from the germline V gene (reference sequence). After removal of 4 bases from V and 5 bases from J, the junction contained 11 bases not matched to a gene. This CDR3 comprises 17 residues. The CDR3 DNA sequence: TGTGCCAGTAGTACTCCTCCCGGGACAGGGATGACCGGGGAGCTGTTTTTT. It specifies CASSTPPGTGMTGELFF. The whole variable domain, remainder taken from reference TRBV19 and TRBJ2-2, is DGGITQSPKYLFRKEGQNVTLSCEQNLNHDAMYWYRQDPGQGLRLIYYSQIVNDFQKGDIAEGYSVSREKKESFPLTVTSAQKNPTAFYLCASSTPPGTGMTGELFFGEGSRLTVL.

The gene calls are TRBV2 and TRBJ1-1; no definite D call. CDR1 is SNHLY, CDR2 FYNNEI, per germline. This CDR3 spans 14 amino acids. The ends were cut back, 4 bases at V and 1 base at J, with 10 bases in the middle. The DNA for the CDR3 is TGTGCCAGCAGTGGTCCCTCCTCGAACACTGAAGCTTTCTTT. This translates into CASSGPSSNTEAFF.

As for this clone: A far bigger clonotype differs at one base, so this is likely a read error. Other nucleotide sequences in the sample specify the same CDR3. J is TRBJ2-5 and V is TRBV18; unclear D gene. Trimming pared 3 bases from V and 5 bases from J, leaving 4 bases between. CDR3 size: 11 residues. Germline CDR1 reads KGHSH; CDR2 reads LQKENI. CDR3 sequence (DNA): TGTGCCAGCTCACCTGGGGAGACCCAGTACTTC. Protein: CASSPGETQYF.

This chain connects TRBV27 to TRBJ2-7, with D possibly TRBD1 on 8 matching bases. The V gene's germline CDR1 is MNHEY and CDR2 SMNVEV (reference sequence). The CDR3 covers 13 residues. Trimming left V 9 bases short and J 3 bases short, with 15 bases between. CDR3 loop: CASRAGTGYEQYF. The CDR3 bases are TGTGCCAGTAGAGCGGGGACAGGCTACGAGCAGTACTTC.

The genes are TRBV11-2 and TRBJ1-2, with D unclear. The CDR3 is 13 residues long. The ends were cut back, 4 bases at V and 8 bases at J, with 14 bases in the middle. Germline V lookup: CDR1 SGHAT, CDR2 FQNNGV. The CDR3, as DNA: TGTGCCAGCAGCTCCCTCGCCCTCAGGGGCTACACCTTC. The encoded protein is CASSSLALRGYTF.

Worth noting for this clone: With only one base between it and a far larger clone, this is likely a read error. V gene TRBV7-2 combines with J gene TRBJ1-4; 7 nucleotides agree with TRBD1. The CDR3 loop spans 15 amino acids. CDR1 SGHTA and CDR2 FQGNSA come from the germline V gene. DNA for the CDR3: TGTGCCAGCAGCTCAGGGGGGGAAACTAATAAAAAACTGTTTTTT. Its protein product is CASSSGGETNKKLFF.

The genes are TRBV6-1 and TRBJ2-3; D gene unclear. This CDR3 has 13 residues. V gave up 5 bases and J gave up 3 bases, with 9 bases separating them. Germline CDR1 MNHNS, CDR2 SASEGT. The CDR3 region has the DNA TGTGCCAGCAGTCCCAGGCCGACAGATACGCAGTATTTT. Amino acids: CASSPRPTDTQYF.

V and J are TRBV10-3 and TRBJ1-4; TRBD1 aligns across 7 bases. V was pared by 6 bases and J by 4 bases, with 5 bases of the junction left unmatched. CDR3 length equals 14 residues. CDR1 is ENHRY and CDR2 is SYGVKD in the germline V gene. CDR3 loop: CAISGTASNEKLFF. CDR3 DNA: TGTGCCATCAGCGGGACAGCGAGTAATGAAAAACTGTTTTTT.

The chain uses TRBV30 and TRBJ2-3; D is ambiguous. The CDR3 contains 11 residues. V was clipped by 3 bases and J by 4 bases, with 5 bases between them. Germline CDR1 reads GTSNPN; CDR2 reads SVGIG (reference sequence). CDR3: CAWRQSDTQYF. In nucleotides, the CDR3 is TGTGCCTGGAGGCAATCAGATACGCAGTATTTT.

This clone was seen only a few times. The chain links TRBV7-8 to TRBJ1-4; 7 bases agree with TRBD1. The CDR3 runs to 14 residues. Germline trimming cut 4 bases from V and 7 bases from J; bases unmatched to any gene: 6. Germline CDR1 is SGHVS and CDR2 is FQNEAQ. The DNA of the CDR3 is TGTGCCAGCAGCTATGACAGGGCTGCTGAAAAACTGTTTTTT. Amino acid sequence: CASSYDRAAEKLFF.

This chain links TRBV28 with TRBJ1-5; tentative D call: TRBD1 (5 bases). Germline loops: CDR1 MDHEN, CDR2 SYDVKM. This CDR3 contains 16 residues. V lost 6 bases to trimming and J lost 0 bases, with 15 bases between them. This CDR3 is CASRTRDAYSNQPQHF. As DNA, the CDR3 is TGTGCCAGCAGGACCCGGGACGCATATAGCAATCAGCCCCAGCATTTT.

Notes on this clone: Since a much larger clone is just one base distant, this may be a read error. This chain connects TRBV28 to TRBJ1-2, with TRBD1 matching over 8 bases. This CDR3 has 15 amino acids. V trimming: 7 bases; J trimming: 6 bases; junction bases outside the gene matches: 13. Germline loops: CDR1 MDHEN, CDR2 SYDVKM. The CDR3 reads CASIGQGANKNGYTF. Here the CDR3 DNA reads TGTGCCAGCATAGGACAGGGTGCTAATAAGAATGGCTACACCTTC.

The gene calls are TRBV18 and TRBJ2-5; the D gene is possibly TRBD1 (5 bases). This CDR3 comprises 15 residues. Trimming removed 4 bases at V and 1 base at J, with 13 bases between. Germline CDR1 KGHSH, CDR2 LQKENI. CDR3 amino acids: CASSLYRRSQETQYF. The CDR3 DNA reads TGTGCCAGCTCACTCTACAGGAGATCCCAAGAGACCCAGTACTTC.

V usage is TRBV28 and J usage is TRBJ2-3; D gene unclear. With 8 bases removed from V and 2 bases from J, the gap between germline ends came to 23 bases. Per the germline V gene, CDR1 is MDHEN and CDR2 is SYDVKM. The CDR3 spans 17 residues. The CDR3 DNA is TGTGCCAGCCCCCCCCCGGGCTCCGCCCAAGTCACAGATACGCAGTATTTT. Residues: CASPPPGSAQVTDTQYF.

The CDR3 reads CASGLAGDSYEQYF. In DNA, the CDR3 is TGCGCCAGCGGCCTAGCGGGTGACTCCTACGAGCAGTACTTC. The rearrangement links TRBV5-1 to TRBJ2-7; 8 nucleotides match TRBD2. Germline trimming cut 7 bases from V and 0 bases from J; bases unmatched to any gene: 6. The germline V gene encodes CDR1 SGHRS and CDR2 YFSETQ. The CDR3 extends over 14 amino acids. Full variable domain (remainder filled in from reference TRBV5-1 and TRBJ2-7): KAGVTQTPRYLIKTRGQQVTLSCSPISGHRSVSWYQQTPGQGLQFLFEYFSETQRNKGNFPGRFSGRQFSNSRSEMNVSTLELGDSALYLCASGLAGDSYEQYFGPGTRLTVT.

This rearrangement joins TRBV28 to TRBJ1-2; D is perhaps TRBD1 (6 bases). Germline V gene sequence: CDR1 MDHEN, CDR2 SYDVKM. The CDR3 is made up of 15 amino acids. V was clipped by 5 bases and J by 4 bases, with 17 bases between them. CDR3: CASSPGQREIYGYTF. The CDR3 region has the DNA TGTGCCAGCAGTCCTGGACAGAGGGAGATCTATGGCTACACCTTC.

The chain links TRBV5-6 to TRBJ1-2, with unresolved D. Germline V CDR1 and CDR2: SGHDT, YYEEEE. With 4 bases removed from V and 3 bases from J, the gap between germline ends came to 7 bases. The CDR3 length is 12 residues. The CDR3 coding sequence is TGTGCCAGCAGCCCGGCCTACTATGGCTACACCTTC. Residues: CASSPAYYGYTF.